Shown below are 28 T cell receptor beta chains from a single sample sequenced in a study of control samples from healthy donors and cancer patients (dated by TCRdb to about 2020). Libraries were prepared through the immunoSEQ multiplex PCR assay. TCRdb took over this immuneACCESS table, retaining in-frame rearrangements with V and J assigned. Such tables are incomplete; in checked studies, under half of the missing clones stem from an unresolved V gene, and the remainder is unexplained. The sample table holds tens of thousands of clones, of which roughly 90% were seen once. The top ten hold 13% to 15% of the sample. The sequenced sample consisted of blood. The receptor source for this set is a woman between 70 and 85 years old in good health.

The rearrangement uses TRBV7-2 and TRBJ2-5, with a tentative D call TRBD1 (7 bases). CDR3 length: 15 residues. Germline loops: CDR1 SGHTA, CDR2 FQGNSA. Trimming took 4 bases from V and 5 from J, leaving 17 bases between them. CDR3 coding DNA: TGTGCCAGCAGCTCAGGAGGGGGCGGTCAGGAGACCCAGTACTTC. Translation: CASSSGGGGQETQYF.

This clone was recorded only once. The V and J genes are TRBV7-2 and TRBJ2-3; perhaps TRBD2 as D (6 bases). Germline CDR1 and CDR2: SGHTA and FQGNSA. V shed 1 base and J shed 2 bases, with 16 bases lying between them. The CDR3 consists of 17 residues. The CDR3 DNA reads TGTGCCAGCAGCTTAGTAAGCGGGCCCGCGGCCACAGATACGCAGTATTTT. Its protein is CASSLVSGPAATDTQYF.

This clone was detected once. Relative to the germline gene, one junction end is altered; a read error may explain this. J is TRBJ1-2 and V is TRBV6-1; the D gene is possibly TRBD1 (5 bases). The germline V gene encodes CDR1 MNHNS and CDR2 SASEGT. The CDR3 extends over 13 amino acids. CDR3 in amino acids: CASREGVDYGYTF. The CDR3 DNA reads TGTGCCAGCAGAGAAGGGGTCGACTATGGCTACACCTTC.

The J gene is TRBJ2-1, the V gene TRBV25-1; 14 positions agree with TRBD2. This CDR3 spans 15 amino acids. Trimming removed 7 bases from V and 7 bases from J; junction bases left unmatched: 6. CDR1 is MGHDK and CDR2 is SYGVNS in the germline V gene. Here the CDR3 reads CASTGTSGRLNEQFF. DNA of the CDR3: TGTGCCAGCACCGGGACTAGCGGGAGACTGAATGAGCAGTTCTTC.

The rearrangement uses TRBV2 and TRBJ1-2, with a possible D match to TRBD1 (6 bases). Trimming pared 6 bases from V and 7 bases from J, leaving 15 bases between. The CDR3 is made up of 13 amino acids. The germline V gene has CDR1 SNHLY and CDR2 FYNNEI. In DNA, the CDR3 is TGTGCCAGCAGACAGGGACTCACGGGTGGCTACACCTTC. This translates into CASRQGLTGGYTF. The full variable domain, with the rest looked up from reference TRBV2 and TRBJ1-2, is EPEVTQTPSHQVTQMGQEVILRCVPISNHLYFYWYRQILGQKVEFLVSFYNNEISEKSEIFDDQFSVERPDGSNFTLKIRSTKLEDSAMYFCASRQGLTGGYTFGSGTRLTVV.

The V gene is TRBV7-6, the J gene TRBJ2-1, with D tentatively TRBD1 (6 bases). V lost 5 bases, J lost 7 bases, and 21 bases lay in between. The CDR3 loop spans 16 amino acids. Germline assignment: CDR1 SGHVS and CDR2 FNYEAQ. The CDR3 sequence: CASSPSTGYSGNEQFF. As DNA, the CDR3 is TGTGCCAGCAGCCCTTCAACAGGGTATAGTGGAAATGAGCAGTTCTTC.

V usage is TRBV7-2 and J usage is TRBJ1-3; D is unresolved. The CDR3 contains 12 residues. CDR1 is SGHTA, CDR2 FQGNSA, per germline. Trimming left V 5 bases short and J 3 bases short, with 5 bases between. CDR3 in DNA: TGTGCCAGCAGCCCCGTTGGAAACACCATATATTTT. Amino acids: CASSPVGNTIYF. The full variable domain, rest sourced from reference TRBV7-2 and TRBJ1-3, is GAGVSQSPSNKVTEKGKDVELRCDPISGHTALYWYRQSLGQGLEFLIYFQGNSAPDKSGLPSDRFSAERTGGSVSTLTIQRTQQEDSAVYLCASSPVGNTIYFGEGSWLTVV.

The gene calls are TRBV4-1 and TRBJ1-5; D unclear. This CDR3 has 13 amino acids. Germline-derived CDR1 and CDR2 are MGHRA and YSYEKL. V was cut by 0 bases and J by 7 bases, with 7 bases left in between. CDR3 DNA sequence: TGCGCCAGCAGCCAAGATCGGTGGCAGCCCCAGCATTTT. Its protein product is CASSQDRWQPQHF.

The rearrangement links TRBV5-4 to TRBJ2-5; 7 nucleotides match TRBD1. CDR3 size: 15 residues. From germline, CDR1 is SGHNT and CDR2 YYREEE (reference sequence). Trimming at V came to 4 bases and at J to 4 bases, leaving 10 bases not matched to a gene. CDR3 nucleotide sequence: TGTGCCAGCAGCCTACCGACAGGGAGTGGAGAGACCCAGTACTTC. Translating it yields CASSLPTGSGETQYF.

The chain recombines TRBV9 with TRBJ2-5; no firm D call. This CDR3 is 12 amino acids long. V lost 1 base, J lost 7 bases, and 8 bases lay in between. CDR1 and CDR2 from the germline V gene are SGDLS and YYNGEE. CDR3 coding DNA: TGTGCCAGCAGCGTAATCGGTGGGACCCAGTACTTC. It encodes CASSVIGGTQYF.

The rearrangement links TRBV28 to TRBJ2-7; D call uncertain. CDR3 length: 13 amino acids. Germline V gene sequence: CDR1 MDHEN, CDR2 SYDVKM. Trimming removed 2 bases at V and 0 bases at J, with 5 bases between. CDR3 protein: CASSLGPSYEQYF. The CDR3 nucleotides read TGTGCCAGCAGTTTAGGGCCCTCCTACGAGCAGTACTTC.

This sequence joins TRBV7-9 and TRBJ1-4, with TRBD1 matching over 7 bases. V shed 5 bases, J shed 3 bases, and the junction held 6 bases outside the gene matches. The CDR3 spans 15 residues. Germline V gene lookup returns CDR1 SEHNR and CDR2 FQNEAQ (reference sequence). DNA for the CDR3: TGTGCCAGCAGCCCGCGACAGGGTGCTAATGAAAAACTGTTTTTT. This gives the protein CASSPRQGANEKLFF.

J is TRBJ2-1 and V is TRBV7-8; 8 nucleotides agree with TRBD1. The germline gives CDR1 SGHVS, CDR2 FQNEAQ. There are 13 residues in the CDR3. With 3 bases clipped from V and 5 bases from J, the junction kept 0 bases outside the gene matches. The CDR3 DNA reads TGTGCCAGCAGCTTGGACAGGGACAATGAGCAGTTCTTC. Amino acids: CASSLDRDNEQFF.

The chain employs TRBV18 and TRBJ1-6, with TRBD1 identical over 10 bases. The CDR3 loop spans 15 amino acids. J gave up 10 bases and V 6 bases, and 9 bases lay outside the gene matches. Germline CDR1 is KGHSH and CDR2 is LQKENI. The DNA for the CDR3 is TGTGCCAGCTCCGGGATTGGGACAGGGGAATCACCCCTCCACTTT. Its translation: CASSGIGTGESPLHF.

For the CDR3, the DNA is TGTGCCAGCAGTGCCCGGTCTTCCCAAAACACCATATATTTT. It encodes CASSARSSQNTIYF. The chain links TRBV2 to TRBJ1-3, with D unclear. Trimming stripped 4 bases from V and 6 bases from J, with 13 bases between. The V gene's germline CDR1 is SNHLY and CDR2 FYNNEI. CDR3 length equals 14 residues.

This sequence joins TRBV10-1 and TRBJ2-1; D gene ambiguous. The CDR3 runs 13 residues. V lost 4 bases and J lost 4, with 8 bases in between. Germline CDR1 WNHNN, CDR2 SYGVQD (reference sequence). The CDR3 reads CASSGGLYNEQFF. As DNA, the CDR3 is TGCGCCAGCAGTGGCGGCCTTTACAATGAGCAGTTCTTC.

This clone appeared a few times. The V gene is TRBV6-5, the J gene TRBJ1-1, with 7 positions matching TRBD1. The CDR3 has 14 residues. CDR1 and CDR2 (germline): MNHEY, SVGAGI. V trimming: 5 bases; J trimming: 11 bases; junction bases outside the gene matches: 14. Here the CDR3 reads CASSNSGGRGGAFF. The DNA for the CDR3 is TGTGCCAGCAGTAATTCAGGGGGGCGAGGCGGGGCTTTCTTT.

This chain connects TRBV5-1 to TRBJ2-1, with 10 positions matching TRBD2. From germline, CDR1 is SGHRS and CDR2 YFSETQ. With V trimmed by 2 bases and J by 6 bases, 5 bases remained unmatched. CDR3 length: 15 residues. DNA of the CDR3: TGCGCCAGCAGCTTAGGGCTAGCGGGGGCCAATGAGCAGTTCTTC. Encoded protein: CASSLGLAGANEQFF.

The chain is built from TRBV3-1 (or the pseudogene TRBV3-2) and TRBJ1-2; possible D gene TRBD1, 6 bases. The V gene lost 9 bases and the J gene lost 4 bases, with 12 bases spanning the gap. Germline V gives CDR1 LGHDT, CDR2 YNNKEL (reference sequence). CDR3 length: 12 residues. CDR3 region: CASADSSYGYTF. CDR3 coding DNA: TGTGCCAGTGCGGACAGTTCCTATGGCTACACCTTC.

CDR3 in amino acids: CASNSQGGANEKLFF. Here the CDR3 DNA reads TGCGCCAGCAACTCACAGGGGGGAGCTAATGAAAAACTGTTTTTT. The rearrangement links TRBV5-1 to TRBJ1-4; TRBD1 aligns across 8 bases. The CDR3 consists of 15 residues. Germline CDR1 reads SGHRS; CDR2 reads YFSETQ. V shed 6 bases and J 3 bases; nucleotides not matched to a gene: 7.

The CDR3 sequence is CASSYSTGMEKLFF. CDR3 in DNA: TGTGCCAGCAGTTACTCGACCGGGATGGAAAAACTGTTTTTT. This chain joins TRBV6-5 and TRBJ1-4; no clear D. With 0 bases removed from V and 8 bases from J, the gap between germline ends came to 10 bases. CDR3 size: 14 residues. In germline, CDR1 is MNHEY, CDR2 SVGAGI.

The chain couples TRBV7-2 to TRBJ2-3; 12 nucleotides match TRBD2. Per the germline V gene, CDR1 is SGHTA and CDR2 is FQGNSA. The V segment lost 4 bases and the J segment 6 bases; nucleotides outside the gene matches: 8. The CDR3 spans 16 residues. DNA for the CDR3: TGTGCCAGCAGCTCCCGACTAGCGGGAGCTGGCGATACGCAGTATTTT. Translated, it gives CASSSRLAGAGDTQYF.

The gene calls are TRBV19 and TRBJ1-1; perhaps TRBD1 as D (5 bases). The CDR3 spans 15 residues. In germline, CDR1 is LNHDA, CDR2 SQIVND (reference sequence). Trimming pared 4 bases from V and 2 bases from J, leaving 14 bases between. This CDR3 reads CASSRGRPSNTEAFF. The DNA of the CDR3 is TGTGCCAGTAGTAGGGGGAGACCCTCTAACACTGAAGCTTTCTTT.

The CDR3 DNA follows: TGTGCCAGTACCCCCTTGCGGGAGGATTATGAGCAGTTCTTC. Its translation is CASTPLREDYEQFF. The V and J genes are TRBV2 and TRBJ2-1, with 8 nucleotides matching TRBD2. Germline trimming cut 9 bases from V and 8 bases from J; bases unmatched to any gene: 12. CDR3 size: 14 residues. Per the germline V gene, CDR1 is SNHLY and CDR2 is FYNNEI.

The gene calls are TRBV6-5 and TRBJ1-2; D is unresolved. CDR3 length: 11 amino acids. Looked up from germline, CDR1 is MNHEY and CDR2 is SVGAGI. V was pared by 6 bases and J by 5 bases, with 7 bases between. The CDR3 DNA reads as TGTGCCAGCAGCACACCTTATGGCTACACCTTC. Its translation is CASSTPYGYTF.

V usage is TRBV6-5 and J usage is TRBJ2-4; 7 nucleotides agree with TRBD2. Germline loops: CDR1 MNHEY, CDR2 SVGAGI. After removal of 7 bases from V and 7 bases from J, the junction contained 10 bases not matched to a gene. This CDR3 has 14 residues. The CDR3 loop reads CASTKRDALNIQYF. CDR3 DNA sequence: TGTGCCAGCACCAAGCGGGATGCCTTGAACATTCAGTACTTC.

The CDR3 sequence is CASRKDRGRSPLHF. The CDR3 DNA sequence: TGTGCCAGTAGAAAGGACAGGGGACGTTCACCCCTCCACTTT. This chain links TRBV19 with TRBJ1-6, with 9 bases matching TRBD1. Germline assignment: CDR1 LNHDA and CDR2 SQIVND (reference sequence). The CDR3 consists of 14 residues. J gave up 9 bases and V 6 bases, and 6 bases lay outside the gene matches.

Points on this clone: Other DNA sequences in this sample translate to the same CDR3. The V and J genes are TRBV7-9 and TRBJ1-5, with TRBD1 as a possible D gene (5 bases). V was trimmed by 6 bases and J by 4 bases, leaving 13 bases between them. The CDR3 is made up of 14 amino acids. Germline V gives CDR1 SEHNR, CDR2 FQNEAQ (reference sequence). CDR3 protein: CASSSDSSNQPQHF. The CDR3 DNA follows: TGTGCCAGCAGTTCCGACAGCAGTAATCAGCCCCAGCATTTT.